This T cell receptor (beta chain) was captured by sequencing in a study of blood T cell repertoires in COVID-19. Trimming left V 4 bases short and J 0 bases short, with 7 bases between. The CDR3 sequence is 13 residues long. Germline assignment: CDR1 SQVTM and CDR2 ANQGSEA. Only in-frame clones appear in the TCRdb table, and some are missing; sequencing was by immunoSEQ multiplex PCR. This sample has under 150,000 clones, with about 83% found just once. V usage is TRBV29-1 and J usage is TRBJ1-3; D not certain. This TCR was recovered from a man between 40 and 49 years old with active or convalescent COVID-19. Sequenced: peripheral blood. CDR3 region: CSVAESSGNTIYF. CDR3 bases: TGCAGCGTTGCAGAGAGCTCTGGAAACACCATATATTTT.